This TCR beta chain emerged from a study of cytomegalovirus exposure and HLA in healthy donors (TCRdb year 2017). Regarding the research as a whole: According to an earlier analysis of several hundred of the donors, some 180 million T cells yielded 117 million unique TCR beta sequences and about 300 Gb of sequence data. The study aimed to test whether signatures of past pathogen exposure could be identified by cataloging public T cell receptors. An earlier analysis of 500 to 650 of the donors applied high-throughput TCR beta sequencing to assess whether each TCR beta V gene segment acted as functional or pseudogenic. High-throughput TCR immunosequencing, statistical association of individual TCRs with disease status, and machine learning were combined to predict cytomegalovirus infection status. Genome-wide SNP genotypes for about 65% of the 666 donors were used in a later genetic analysis, which treated that subset as a discovery cohort. An early release covering approximately 600 HLA-typed donors comprised about 310 gigabases of sequencing data and 85 million or so unique TCR sequences. Typing coverage varied by locus: 629-630 donors for A, B, C, DRB1 and DQB1; about 520 for DQA1; more than 600 for DPA1; approximately 450 for DPB1. The T cell repertoires of several hundred subjects were profiled by immunosequencing and related to cytomegalovirus serostatus. Of the 300 to 500 genotyped donors, roughly 76% were placed in the genetic ancestry cluster associated with self-reported Caucasian donors. A later analysis re-analyzed previously published TCR beta repertoires from about 730 donors and added high-resolution HLA genotyping to study TCR occurrence patterns. All discovery cohort repertoires had been generated on a single sequencing platform. Donor age, sex, ethnicity and CMV serostatus were compiled together with the repertoire data. Roughly five DR-DQ haplotypes were handled as single units for association and clustering, since linkage in the cohort was strong. In addition to the first cohort of approximately 670 subjects, a separate validation cohort of approximately 130 different subjects was used. On average, over 200,000 unique TCR beta nucleotide sequences were sequenced per donor among fewer than 500 genotyped donors of the cohort, with 15% to 20% of those sequences being non-productive. HLA typing included class I and class II loci at four-digit resolution. Rather than using new phenotypic data, the later analysis identified candidate immune exposures from TCR beta sequences and from how often those sequences occurred across donors. Overall study outcomes, separate from this receptor: Three of the identified cytomegalovirus-associated TCR beta chains were confirmed in vitro to be specific for cytomegalovirus antigens. An earlier analysis of 587 of the donors showed that most TCR beta V segments appeared in productive rearrangements either about 90% or about 30% of the time, which broadly matched IMGT annotations. A cluster of highly shared sequence variants was judged likely to represent a technical artifact of the sequencing pipeline. Linkage disequilibrium might explain the correlated functional status among segregating V segments, but an unknown experimental factor could not be excluded. A further reported finding was that TCR beta sequences accurately predicted the HLA-A and HLA-B alleles for most subjects in the first cohort. In a later genetic analysis, a missense DCLRE1C variant was associated with V-gene and J-gene trimming of TCR beta chains, and the association was replicated in an independent cohort. Only TCR beta chains were sequenced in this cohort, and the absence of alpha or paired-chain data limited detectable features. In the study, about 150 TCR beta chains were listed as associated with cytomegalovirus. Compared with equally common non-associated chains, HLA-associated TCR beta chains in a later analysis were more clonally expanded and had lower generation probabilities. The earlier analysis of approximately 590 of the donors excluded approximately 17 rarely observed V segments, including chromosome 9 orphons, because counts were too low. Because HLA typing was missing for some donors at each locus, association tests included only the typed subset. When HLA alleles, especially DR and DQ, strongly co-occurred, attributing TCR associations to individual alleles was difficult. Some IMGT-functional V segments, including TRBV6-2 and TRBV6-3, could not be told apart with the 87-base-pair reads, so those segments were excluded. The classifier was reported to diagnose cytomegalovirus status with high specificity and sensitivity in both the original cohort and the validation cohort. According to a later analysis, most CMV-associated TCR beta chains appeared to be HLA-restricted, and the HLA associations seemed to be driven largely by CMV exposure. Several of the top co-occurrence clusters appeared to be linked to parvovirus B19, influenza, CMV and Epstein-Barr virus, according to a later analysis. Roughly uniform sequencing depth across donors was assumed in presence/absence analyses, although this assumption may not hold. The authors suggested that the approach could potentially be extended to other disease states and immunological phenotypes. In a later analysis, the rate of TCR association differed among HLA loci, with DRB1 alleles having the most associated TCRs and HLA-C alleles having the fewest. A later genetic analysis reported fewer N-insertions in productive TCRs among donors in an Asian-associated ancestry cluster than the roughly 650-donor mean. CMV serostatus was the only immune exposure information available for the cohort. A later analysis associated about 18,000 TCR beta sequences with specific HLA alleles at a false discovery rate of 0.05. Most TCR sequences were seen in very few donors, while some public TCRs were found in many individuals.

Library prep was done by the immunoSEQ multiplex PCR assay. The multiplex PCR relied on a mix of 60 forward primers for TCR Vbeta segments and 13 reverse primers for TCR Jbeta segments. The CDR3 region of rearranged TCR beta genes was amplified from genomic DNA with a multiplex PCR assay. The amplified TCR beta libraries were sequenced on the Illumina HiSeq System as 87-base-pair reads. The paper's data handling went like this. In a later analysis, tens of millions of unique TCR beta chains were counted across the 500 to 850 repertoires, and approximately 11 million of these chains were shared by at least two donors. Raw reads were error-corrected and collapsed into unique sequences with a nearest-neighbor algorithm that merged closely related sequences to remove PCR and sequencing errors. To assign V, D and J gene segments, CDR3 sequences were aligned to IMGT reference sequences. For a sequence to be retained, a match of at least six nucleotides to both a V gene segment and a J gene segment was required. Rearrangements were classified as productive when the CDR3 lacked stop codons and remained in frame with V and J, and all other rearrangements were classified as non-productive. CDR3 was defined according to IMGT convention as the region running from the second conserved V-encoded cysteine to the conserved J-encoded phenylalanine. In an earlier analysis of more than 550 of the donors, sequences lacking an unambiguous match to a single V gene segment were excluded. An earlier analysis of just under 600 of the donors called V segments functional above 56.7% productive rearrangements and segregating when the between-donor standard deviation exceeded 5%. To diagnose cytomegalovirus status from the catalog of TCR beta chain sequences, a statistical classification framework was built. A later analysis assigned V and J genes by comparing TCR nucleotide sequences with IMGT/GENE-DB human TR gene sequences. The TCRdist pipeline was used in a later analysis to assign CDR3 sequences and most-parsimonious VDJ recombination scenarios. In a later analysis, each TCR beta chain was defined by its CDR3 amino acid sequence together with its V-gene family, and reads without a unique V-gene family were excluded. To address suspected cross-contamination and a sequencing artifact, a later analysis removed approximately 600 highly shared, low-generation-probability nucleotide sequences. In a later analysis, a clonal expansion index was calculated for each public chain from normalized within-repertoire ranks of inferred template counts. Generation probabilities in a later analysis came from a VDJ recombination model fitted to out-of-frame rearrangements, and those results were checked against IGoR. A later analysis scored TCR-TCR, TCR-HLA and TCR-CMV co-occurrence with hypergeometric tests, applying a repertoire-size bias correction to TCR pairs. In a later analysis, false discovery rates were estimated by permuting HLA or CMV assignments 20 times. A later analysis grouped co-occurring TCRs with DBSCAN, adding TCRdist sequence similarity when clustering within HLA-allele-positive subsets. For co-occurrence clustering, repertoires with fewer than 30,000 or more than 120,000 public chains were excluded, along with five repertoires with anomalous nucleotide sharing. TCRdb obtained this table from immuneACCESS and retained in-frame rearrangements with V and J assigned. These tables miss some clones; where compared with another copy, unresolved V genes account for less than half of the shortfall, and the remainder is unexplained. D and trimming were read from the DNA, whereas the V and J calls and clone size are those reported in that table. Here the sample has about 130,000 clones; about 80% occur a single time. Roughly 5.5% of the sample comes from the top ten.

The cohort was made up of roughly 670 healthy bone marrow donors. At the time of sampling, all cohort members were nominally healthy, though unrecorded immune exposures were likely present. The donor was CMV seronegative and was included in the group of a few hundred seronegative cohort members. Every donor gave a peripheral blood sample, and the peripheral blood mononuclear cells from that sample were used for TCR beta sequencing. The Qiagen DNeasy Blood Extraction Kit was used to extract genomic DNA from the blood cell samples. As regards this clone: Its antigen target is currently unknown. One base away there is no much larger clone; base qualities are not given.

V and J lose 1 base and 0 bases, and a span of 16 bases separates them. From a lookup of the germline V gene, CDR1 and CDR2 are SGHAT and FQNNGV. From cysteine to phenylalanine, the CDR3 is 17 amino acids long. The read is trimmed to its CDR3 DNA, 51 bases read in frame from base 1. The origin of this receptor is a man aged 25-45 years in good health and CMV-seronegative. The source material was PBMCs. The receptor chain draws on TRBV11-2 and TRBJ2-7; 5 matching bases give a weak D call of TRBD2. The sequenced DNA is TGTGCCAGCAGCTTAGTAGTTACGGCGGGCCCCTCCTACGAGCAGTACTTC. Its amino acids are CASSLVVTAGPSYEQYF.